A selection of T cell receptor beta chains follows, all from one sample in a study of blood T cell repertoires in COVID-19. Repertoires were generated with immunoSEQ multiplex PCR, while TCRdb's copy carries only in-frame clones and drops some. The table includes 350,000 to 400,000 clones, under 90% detected once. The sample comprised PBMCs or T cells enriched from blood (not recorded which). Receptor source: a woman aged 30 to 39 who had recovered from COVID-19. Each CDR3 is given with its conserved first and last residue.

J	V	CDR3
TRBJ2-5	TRBV3-1/TRBV3-2	CASSELGQQETQYF
TRBJ1-4	TRBV5-6	CASSLFSAGREKLFF
TRBJ1-2	TRBV9	CASSVGDRADYGYTF
TRBJ2-3	TRBV7-6	CASSLSGAATDTQYF
TRBJ2-7	TRBV3-1/TRBV3-2	CASSQDARQGLGGSYEQYF
TRBJ2-7	TRBV6-5	CASSRGAISYEQYF
TRBJ2-7	TRBV24-1	CATRTGEGEQYF
TRBJ1-1	TRBV13	CASSLPTGWQTEAFF
TRBJ1-5	TRBV2	CASSGRVSNQPQHF
TRBJ1-6	TRBV30	CAWNFDSYNSPLHF
TRBJ2-7	TRBV5-1	CASSLIRDRGYEQYF
TRBJ2-7	TRBV29-1	CSVARTQSSYEQYF
TRBJ2-7	TRBV6-1	CASSGLAGGPRDEQYF
TRBJ1-2	TRBV10-2	CASSASPGYGYTF
TRBJ2-1	TRBV9	CASSVAGGGSSYNEQFF
TRBJ1-5	TRBV28	CASSFYRDYSNQPQHF
TRBJ1-6	TRBV10-3	CATWTGNNSPLHF
TRBJ2-5	TRBV2	CASSDYRQVIKTQYF
TRBJ1-5	TRBV19	CATDSYNQPQHF
TRBJ2-7	TRBV27	CASGSGSFAYEQYF
TRBJ2-3	TRBV2	CASKAGGDTQYF
TRBJ1-1	TRBV27	CASSPHPGYPNTEAFF
TRBJ1-1	TRBV29-1	CSAKASGSTEAFF
TRBJ1-2	TRBV6-1	CASSDIGGGGYTF
TRBJ2-2	TRBV7-9	CASSRQGTGELFF
TRBJ1-4	TRBV27	CASRDRVATNEKLFF
TRBJ2-1	TRBV30	CAWSVGLAALVGEQFF
TRBJ2-2	TRBV30	CAWSVLLGASGELFF
TRBJ1-6	TRBV4-2	CASSQEGAAYNSPLHF
TRBJ2-7	TRBV3-1/TRBV3-2	CASSQSRTGGTYEQYF
TRBJ2-7	TRBV19	CASLSTTYEQYF
TRBJ1-1	TRBV3-1/TRBV3-2	CASSQDSRGGTEAFF
TRBJ1-2	TRBV28	CASMRAFSHSYGYTF
TRBJ2-7	TRBV5-1	CASSPAVGSTYEQYF
TRBJ2-1	TRBV3-1/TRBV3-2	CASSQESDEQFF
TRBJ2-1	TRBV13	CASSLVDRGYNEQFF
TRBJ2-7	TRBV10-3	CAITRDTAYEQYF
TRBJ1-2	TRBV3-1/TRBV3-2	CASSQAAGGTNYGYTF
TRBJ2-7	TRBV6-5	CASRSPGGREQYF
TRBJ1-1	TRBV18	CASSPGGSGNTEAFF
TRBJ2-3	TRBV27	CASSLLAETDTQYF
TRBJ2-6	TRBV6-5	CASKPGPGANVLTF
TRBJ1-5	TRBV28	CASNAGGGNQPQHF
TRBJ1-4	TRBV6-2/TRBV6-3	CASSLTPGQGAPNEKLFF
TRBJ2-1	TRBV19	CASSIGLAGEQFF
TRBJ1-1	TRBV7-9	CAISTEAFF
TRBJ2-7	TRBV7-2	CASTVAGTSGSSYEQYF
TRBJ1-2	TRBV5-6	CASSLSARVNYGYTF